A selection of T cell receptor beta chains follows, all from one sample in a study of cytomegalovirus exposure and HLA in healthy donors. Assay: immunoSEQ multiplex PCR; the TCRdb copy retains only in-frame clones and omits some. This table has approximately 180,000 clones, around 90% appearing once. Source material: PBMCs. Every receptor here comes from a woman aged 18-29 years in good health and CMV-seronegative. CDR3s include the opening cysteine and the closing phenylalanine or tryptophan. Fields, in order: V gene, J gene, D gene, clone size, CDR3 protein, CDR3 DNA. D genes are given only for firm matches. Size is stated for part of the rows, as once, few or many counts, or as a class when the clone is expanded.

V: TRBV5-1
J: TRBJ2-7
D: TRBD1
size: NA
CDR3: CASSLALGQPLNEQYF
DNA: TGCGCCAGCAGCTTGGCCTTGGGACAGCCATTGAACGAGCAGTACTTC

V: TRBV30
J: TRBJ1-2
D: TRBD1
size: NA
CDR3: CAWSVQGPYTF
DNA: TGTGCCTGGAGTGTACAGGGGCCCTACACCTTC

V: TRBV7-9
J: TRBJ1-3
D: NA
size: once
CDR3: CASSLTGYSGNTIYF
DNA: TGTGCCAGCAGCCTGACAGGCTACTCTGGAAACACCATATATTTT

V: TRBV5-6
J: TRBJ2-2
D: TRBD1
size: few
CDR3: CASSWGQGAIYRGTGELFF
DNA: TGTGCCAGCAGCTGGGGACAGGGTGCGATTTACCGTGGCACCGGGGAGCTGTTTTTT

V: TRBV4-1
J: TRBJ2-5
D: NA
size: NA
CDR3: CASSQGHGGQETQYF
DNA: TGCGCCAGCAGCCAAGGTCACGGGGGTCAAGAGACCCAGTACTTC

V: TRBV5-4
J: TRBJ2-1
D: TRBD2
size: NA
CDR3: CASSPAVSGGYEQFF
DNA: TGTGCCAGCAGCCCGGCGGTATCGGGAGGGTATGAGCAGTTCTTC

V: TRBV11-2
J: TRBJ1-2
D: NA
size: NA
CDR3: CASSLGGLNYGYTF
DNA: TGTGCCAGCAGCTTAGGGGGGCTTAACTATGGCTACACCTTC

V: TRBV13
J: TRBJ1-3
D: NA
size: NA
CDR3: CASSYGGVFGNTIYF
DNA: TGTGCCAGCAGCTACGGTGGAGTTTTTGGAAACACCATATATTTT

V: TRBV11-3
J: TRBJ2-1
D: TRBD2
size: NA
CDR3: CASRVGLAGGEQFF
DNA: TGTGCCAGCAGGGTGGGACTAGCGGGCGGGGAGCAGTTCTTC

V: TRBV6-5
J: TRBJ2-7
D: TRBD1
size: NA
CDR3: CASSPSRGPYEQYF
DNA: TGTGCCAGCAGCCCGTCAAGGGGGCCCTACGAGCAGTACTTC

V: TRBV6-1
J: TRBJ1-5
D: NA
size: few
CDR3: CASSEAGGIYQPQHF
DNA: TGTGCCAGCAGTGAAGCAGGAGGGATATATCAGCCCCAGCATTTT

V: TRBV9
J: TRBJ2-7
D: TRBD2
size: NA
CDR3: CASSPGTSGFYEQYF
DNA: TGTGCCAGCAGCCCCGGGACTAGCGGGTTCTACGAGCAGTACTTC

V: TRBV30
J: TRBJ2-1
D: NA
size: few
CDR3: CAWGSLYNEQFF
DNA: TGTGCCTGGGGTAGCCTCTACAATGAGCAGTTCTTC

V: TRBV28
J: TRBJ2-7
D: NA
size: NA
CDR3: CASSTSRGQISYEQYF
DNA: TGTGCCAGCAGCACGTCCCGCGGACAGATCTCCTACGAGCAGTACTTC

V: TRBV27
J: TRBJ2-5
D: NA
size: NA
CDR3: CASSLEGGEETQYF
DNA: TGTGCCAGCAGTTTAGAAGGGGGGGAAGAGACCCAGTACTTC

V: TRBV9
J: TRBJ2-7
D: NA
size: NA
CDR3: CASSPNVGSGYEQYF
DNA: TGTGCCAGCAGCCCGAATGTCGGGAGTGGTTACGAGCAGTACTTC

V: TRBV9
J: TRBJ1-2
D: NA
size: few
CDR3: CASSAVYGYTF
DNA: TGTGCCAGCAGCGCCGTGTATGGCTACACCTTC

V: TRBV28
J: TRBJ2-1
D: NA
size: NA
CDR3: CASSLRGYNEQFF
DNA: TGTGCCAGCAGTTTGCGGGGTTACAATGAGCAGTTCTTC